This T cell receptor (beta chain) comes out of a study of CD8+CD57+ T cells in acquired aplastic anemia. The study profiled TCR beta VDJ and CDR3 using genomic DNA as template. TCRdb independently ran MiXCR on the reads; one entry per CDR3 protein. The sample comprises about 180,000 distinct CDR3 sequences, under 55% of which are singletons, and about 2.9% rests with the top ten. Trimming removed 2 bases at V and 7 bases at J, with 15 bases between. The CDR3 consists of 15 residues. Germline lookup yields CDR1 SGHVS and CDR2 FQNEAQ. Sequencing was performed on sorted CD4+, CD8+, or CD8+CD57+ T cells (not recorded which) from PBMCs. The chain employs TRBV7-8 and TRBJ1-5; a possible D gene is TRBD1 (6 bases). The clonotype originates from a human donor in good health. The CDR3 nucleotides read TGTGCCAGCAGCTTATGGGGGCGTTCGGGGCAGCCCCAGCATTTT. It encodes CASSLWGRSGQPQHF.